Each of the 13 T cell receptor beta chains below was sequenced from the same sample in a study of technical replicates of blood from a few donors (dated by TCRdb to 2017 to 2019). Receptors were amplified or captured by the immunoSEQ multiplex PCR assay. Not all clones reach the TCRdb copy of this immuneACCESS table, which keeps in-frame sequences only. Checked studies attribute under half of the gap to unresolved V genes and leave the rest unexplained. This sample holds some 87,000 clones; about 97% were observed only once. Of the sample, less than 0.2% falls within the top ten clones. Sequencing used T cells isolated from PBMCs. The receptors stem from a human donor in good health.

This chain links TRBV29-1 with TRBJ2-1; 9 nucleotides match TRBD2. The trim removed 2 bases at V and 9 bases at J, leaving 8 bases unmatched. From germline, CDR1 is SQVTM and CDR2 ANQGSEA. The CDR3 consists of 14 residues. The CDR3, as DNA: TGCAGCGTTGAATTGGCGGGAGGGCCCGGTGAGCAGTTCTTC. This translates into CSVELAGGPGEQFF.

V and J are TRBV5-1 and TRBJ2-6; D is ambiguous. V dropped 0 bases and J dropped 0 bases, with 4 bases sitting between them. The CDR3 sequence is 15 residues long. Germline V gene data show CDR1 as SGHRS and CDR2 as YFSETQ. DNA for the CDR3: TGCGCCAGCAGCTTGGGGAGCTCTGGGGCCAACGTCCTGACTTTC. Residues: CASSLGSSGANVLTF. Variable domain in full (rest from reference TRBV5-1 and TRBJ2-6): KAGVTQTPRYLIKTRGQQVTLSCSPISGHRSVSWYQQTPGQGLQFLFEYFSETQRNKGNFPGRFSGRQFSNSRSEMNVSTLELGDSALYLCASSLGSSGANVLTFGAGSRLTVL.

V and J are TRBV14 and TRBJ2-7, with TRBD2 matching over 11 bases. Germline V CDR1 and CDR2: SGHDN, FVKESK. There are 14 residues in the CDR3. The V gene end was trimmed by 4 bases and the J gene end by 2 bases; junction bases not matched to a gene: 1. This chain's CDR3 is CASSPGLAAYEQYF. CDR3 bases: TGTGCCAGCAGCCCGGGACTAGCGGCCTACGAGCAGTACTTC.

This chain uses TRBV5-1 with TRBJ2-3; 10 nucleotides line up with TRBD2. The CDR3 covers 17 residues. Trimming at V came to 3 bases and at J to 7 bases, leaving 14 bases not matched to a gene. CDR1 is SGHRS and CDR2 is YFSETQ in the germline V gene. The CDR3 loop is CASSSNGALAGLNTQYF. The DNA for the CDR3 is TGCGCCAGCAGCTCGAATGGGGCACTAGCGGGATTGAATACGCAGTATTTT. Complete variable domain (other parts from reference TRBV5-1 and TRBJ2-3): KAGVTQTPRYLIKTRGQQVTLSCSPISGHRSVSWYQQTPGQGLQFLFEYFSETQRNKGNFPGRFSGRQFSNSRSEMNVSTLELGDSALYLCASSSNGALAGLNTQYFGPGTRLTVL.

V gene TRBV5-6 combines with J gene TRBJ2-1; the D gene is possibly TRBD2 (6 bases). CDR1 is SGHDT, CDR2 YYEEEE, per germline. Trimming removed 0 bases at V and 9 bases at J, with 16 bases between. CDR3 length: 15 residues. CDR3 amino acids: CASSLDREYFCEQFF. CDR3 DNA: TGTGCCAGCAGCTTGGATCGGGAGTACTTTTGTGAGCAGTTCTTC.

The rearrangement joins TRBV10-1 to TRBJ2-5; D gene unclear. The germline V and J ends were trimmed by 0 bases and 5 bases, with 10 bases remaining between them. Germline values: CDR1 WNHNN, CDR2 SYGVQD (reference sequence). This CDR3 region has 14 residues. The CDR3, as DNA: TGCGCCAGCAGTGAGTCGTCGGGTCGGGAGACCCAGTACTTC. Protein: CASSESSGRETQYF.

V usage is TRBV28 and J usage is TRBJ2-7, with a tentative D call TRBD2 (6 bases). In germline, CDR1 is MDHEN, CDR2 SYDVKM. V lost 2 bases and J 6 bases, leaving 20 bases between the germline ends. The CDR3 runs to 16 residues. CDR3: CASSLTAGSYYGEQYF. The CDR3 DNA is TGTGCCAGCAGTTTAACGGCGGGATCCTACTACGGCGAGCAGTACTTC.

The chain links TRBV7-6 to TRBJ2-1; 8 nucleotides agree with TRBD1. With V trimmed by 4 bases and J by 8 bases, 16 bases remained unmatched. The CDR3 extends over 17 amino acids. In germline, CDR1 is SGHVS, CDR2 FNYEAQ. The CDR3 DNA reads TGTGCCAGCAGCTCCCGAACCGGGACAGGATTCGGCCATGAGCAGTTCTTC. Encoded protein: CASSSRTGTGFGHEQFF.

This sequence joins TRBV29-1 and TRBJ1-2, with TRBD1 matching over 7 bases. The CDR3 is made up of 13 amino acids. Germline loops: CDR1 SQVTM, CDR2 ANQGSEA. V lost 4 bases to trimming and J lost 4 bases; unmatched junction nucleotides: 6. CDR3 DNA sequence: TGCAGCGTTGCCCCAGGGGGTAGCTATGGCTACACCTTC. It yields the protein CSVAPGGSYGYTF.

The chain uses TRBV15 and TRBJ2-7; the match to TRBD2 covers 7 bases. V shed 9 bases and J 2 bases; nucleotides not matched to a gene: 7. This CDR3 spans 13 amino acids. Germline lookup yields CDR1 LNHNV and CDR2 YYDKDF (reference sequence). The CDR3 bases are TGTGCCACGGGGACTAAGTCTGCCTACGAGCAGTACTTC. Protein: CATGTKSAYEQYF.

The V gene is TRBV11-2, the J gene TRBJ1-4, with a possible D match to TRBD1 (5 bases). The CDR3 consists of 16 residues. V was trimmed by 5 bases and J by 0 bases, leaving 13 bases between them. Germline V gives CDR1 SGHAT, CDR2 FQNNGV. CDR3 nucleotides: TGTGCCAGCAGCCGCGACAGAGGCTCAACTAATGAAAAACTGTTTTTT. Translation: CASSRDRGSTNEKLFF.

This sequence joins TRBV30 and TRBJ1-6; D is unclear. This CDR3 is 12 amino acids long. Looked up from germline, CDR1 is GTSNPN and CDR2 is SVGIG (reference sequence). The germline V and J ends were trimmed by 3 bases and 9 bases, with 9 bases remaining between them. Written as DNA, the CDR3 is TGTGCCTGGAGGTCCTATGGTTCACCCCTCCACTTT. Translating it yields CAWRSYGSPLHF.

The CDR3 sequence: CASSDGTSNTGELFF. CDR3 DNA: TGTGCCAGCAGTGATGGGACATCGAACACCGGGGAGCTGTTTTTT. This sequence joins TRBV6-1 and TRBJ2-2, with D possibly matching TRBD1 (6 bases). The V gene's germline CDR1 is MNHNS and CDR2 SASEGT. V was cut by 3 bases and J by 0 bases, with 8 bases left in between. CDR3 length equals 15 residues.